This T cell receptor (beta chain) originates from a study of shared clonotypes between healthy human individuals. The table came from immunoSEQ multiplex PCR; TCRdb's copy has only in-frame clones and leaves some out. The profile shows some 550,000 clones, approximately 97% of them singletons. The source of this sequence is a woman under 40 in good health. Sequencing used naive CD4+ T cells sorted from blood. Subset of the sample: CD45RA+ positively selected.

The DNA of the CDR3 is TGTGCCTGGAGTGTACGTACCGGCGGGAACACTGAAGCTTTCTTT. It encodes CAWSVRTGGNTEAFF. This chain links TRBV30 with TRBJ1-1, with D unresolved. The CDR3 consists of 15 residues. The V end lost 0 bases, the J end lost 1 base, and 12 bases lay between the germline ends. The germline gives CDR1 GTSNPN, CDR2 SVGIG (reference sequence).